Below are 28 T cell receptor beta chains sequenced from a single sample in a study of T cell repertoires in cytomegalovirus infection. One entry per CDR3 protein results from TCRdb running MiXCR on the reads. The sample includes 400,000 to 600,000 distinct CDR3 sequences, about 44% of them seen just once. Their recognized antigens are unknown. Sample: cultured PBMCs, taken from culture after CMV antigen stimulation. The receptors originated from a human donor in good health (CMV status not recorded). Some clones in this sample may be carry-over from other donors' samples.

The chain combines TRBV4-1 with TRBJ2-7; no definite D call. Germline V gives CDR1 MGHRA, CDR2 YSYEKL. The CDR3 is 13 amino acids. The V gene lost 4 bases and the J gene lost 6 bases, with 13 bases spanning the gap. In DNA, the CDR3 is TGCGCCAGCAGCCCAGACTCGTCTTTCGAGCAGTACTTC. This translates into CASSPDSSFEQYF.

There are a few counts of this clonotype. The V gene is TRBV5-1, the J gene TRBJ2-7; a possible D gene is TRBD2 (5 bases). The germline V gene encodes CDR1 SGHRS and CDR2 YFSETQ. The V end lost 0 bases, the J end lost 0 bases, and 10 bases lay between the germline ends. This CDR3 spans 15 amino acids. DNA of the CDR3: TGCGCCAGCAGCTTGGAGCCGGGGAGCTCCTACGAGCAGTACTTC. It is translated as CASSLEPGSSYEQYF.

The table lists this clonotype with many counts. The CDR3 spells CASSLDRDTQYF. The DNA of the CDR3 is TGTGCCAGCAGCTTAGACAGGGATACGCAGTATTTT. The V and J genes are TRBV7-2 and TRBJ2-3; a possible D gene is TRBD1 (5 bases). V gave up 1 base and J gave up 6 bases, with 5 bases separating them. The CDR3 extends over 12 amino acids. The germline V gene has CDR1 SGHTA and CDR2 FQGNSA. Supplemented by reference TRBV7-2 and TRBJ2-3, the full variable domain reads GAGVSQSPSNKVTEKGKDVELRCDPISGHTALYWYRQSLGQGLEFLIYFQGNSAPDKSGLPSDRFSAERTGGSVSTLTIQRTQQEDSAVYLCASSLDRDTQYFGPGTRLTVL.

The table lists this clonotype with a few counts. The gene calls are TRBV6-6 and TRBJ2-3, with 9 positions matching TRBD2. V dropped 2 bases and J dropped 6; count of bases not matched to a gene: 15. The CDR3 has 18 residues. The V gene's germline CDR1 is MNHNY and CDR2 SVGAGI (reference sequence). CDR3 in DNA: TGTGCCAGCAGTTACGCCCTAGGTGGCGGGGGGGAGTGGGATACGCAGTATTTT. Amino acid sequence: CASSYALGGGGEWDTQYF.

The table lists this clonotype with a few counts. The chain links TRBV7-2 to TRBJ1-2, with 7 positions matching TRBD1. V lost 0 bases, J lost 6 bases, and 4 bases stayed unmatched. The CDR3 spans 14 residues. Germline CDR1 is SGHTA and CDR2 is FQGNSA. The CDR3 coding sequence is TGTGCCAGCAGCTTAGCAGGAGGGGGCGATGGCTACACCTTC. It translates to CASSLAGGGDGYTF.

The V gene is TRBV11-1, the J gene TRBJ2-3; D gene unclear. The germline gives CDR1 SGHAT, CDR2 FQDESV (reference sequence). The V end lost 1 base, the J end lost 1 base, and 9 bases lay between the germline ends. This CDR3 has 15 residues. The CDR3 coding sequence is TGTGCCAGCAGCTTAGTCCAGCCCGGCACAGATACGCAGTATTTT. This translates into CASSLVQPGTDTQYF. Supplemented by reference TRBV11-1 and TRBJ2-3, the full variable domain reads EAEVAQSPRYKITEKSQAVAFWCDPISGHATLYWYRQILGQGPELLVQFQDESVVDDSQLPKDRFSAERLKGVDSTLKIQPAELGDSAMYLCASSLVQPGTDTQYFGPGTRLTVL.

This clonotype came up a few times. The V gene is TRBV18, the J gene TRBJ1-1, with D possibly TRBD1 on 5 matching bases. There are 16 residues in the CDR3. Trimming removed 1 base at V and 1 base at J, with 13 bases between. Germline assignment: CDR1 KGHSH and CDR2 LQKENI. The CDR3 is CASSPQWRGPNTEAFF. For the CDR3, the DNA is TGTGCCAGCTCACCACAGTGGCGGGGCCCGAACACTGAAGCTTTCTTT.

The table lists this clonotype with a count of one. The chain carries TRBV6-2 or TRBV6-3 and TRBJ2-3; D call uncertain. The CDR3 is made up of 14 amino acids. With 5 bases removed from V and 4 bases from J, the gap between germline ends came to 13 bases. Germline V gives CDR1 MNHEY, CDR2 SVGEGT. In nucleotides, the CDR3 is TGTGCCAGCAGTACTCAAGGACCCCCAGATACGCAGTATTTT. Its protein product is CASSTQGPPDTQYF.

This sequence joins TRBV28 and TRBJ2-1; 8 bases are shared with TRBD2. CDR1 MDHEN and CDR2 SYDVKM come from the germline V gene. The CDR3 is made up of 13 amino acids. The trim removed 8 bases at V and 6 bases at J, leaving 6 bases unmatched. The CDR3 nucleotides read TGTGCCAGCGGGTTCGGGGGGGCCAATGAGCAGTTCTTC. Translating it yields CASGFGGANEQFF.

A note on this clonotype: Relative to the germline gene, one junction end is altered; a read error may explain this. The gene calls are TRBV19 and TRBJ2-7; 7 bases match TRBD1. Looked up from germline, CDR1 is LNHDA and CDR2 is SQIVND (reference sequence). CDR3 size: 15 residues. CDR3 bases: TGTGCCAGCAGTAAGAATACAGGGGAGTCCTACGAGCAGTACTTC. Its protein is CASSKNTGESYEQYF.

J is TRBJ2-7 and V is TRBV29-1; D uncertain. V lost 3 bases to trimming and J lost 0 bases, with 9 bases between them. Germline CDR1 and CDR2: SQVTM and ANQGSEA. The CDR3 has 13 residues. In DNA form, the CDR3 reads TGCAGCGTTGACCTCGCCGACTCCTACGAGCAGTACTTC. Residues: CSVDLADSYEQYF.

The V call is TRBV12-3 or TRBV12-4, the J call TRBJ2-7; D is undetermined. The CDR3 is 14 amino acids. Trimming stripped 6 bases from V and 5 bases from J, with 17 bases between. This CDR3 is CASRGLGSGNEQYF. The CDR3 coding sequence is TGTGCCAGCAGGGGCCTGGGCAGTGGGAACGAGCAGTACTTC.

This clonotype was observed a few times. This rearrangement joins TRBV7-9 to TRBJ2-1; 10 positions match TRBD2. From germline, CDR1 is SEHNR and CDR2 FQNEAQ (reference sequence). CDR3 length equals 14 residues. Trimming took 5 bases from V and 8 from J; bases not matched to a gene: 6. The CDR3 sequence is CASSAPGLAYEQFF. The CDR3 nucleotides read TGTGCCAGCAGCGCACCGGGACTAGCGTATGAGCAGTTCTTC.

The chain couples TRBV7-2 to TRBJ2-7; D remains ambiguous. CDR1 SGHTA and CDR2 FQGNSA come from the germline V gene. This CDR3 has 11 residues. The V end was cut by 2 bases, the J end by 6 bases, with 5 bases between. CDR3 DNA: TGTGCCAGCAGCTTACAAAGCGAGCAGTACTTC. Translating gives CASSLQSEQYF.

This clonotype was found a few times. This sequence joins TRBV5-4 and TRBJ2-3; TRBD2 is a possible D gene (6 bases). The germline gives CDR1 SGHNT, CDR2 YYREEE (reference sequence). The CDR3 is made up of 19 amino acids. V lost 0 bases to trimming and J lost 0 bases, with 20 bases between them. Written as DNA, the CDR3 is TGTGCCAGCAGCTTGGCCGGGTCTAGCGCCCGACACAGCACAGATACGCAGTATTTT. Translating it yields CASSLAGSSARHSTDTQYF.

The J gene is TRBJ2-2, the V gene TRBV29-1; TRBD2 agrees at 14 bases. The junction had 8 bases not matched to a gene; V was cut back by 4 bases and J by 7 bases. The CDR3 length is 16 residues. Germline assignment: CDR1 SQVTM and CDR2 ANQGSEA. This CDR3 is CSVGPTSGRANGELFF. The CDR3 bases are TGCAGCGTTGGGCCGACTAGCGGGAGGGCGAACGGGGAGCTGTTTTTT.

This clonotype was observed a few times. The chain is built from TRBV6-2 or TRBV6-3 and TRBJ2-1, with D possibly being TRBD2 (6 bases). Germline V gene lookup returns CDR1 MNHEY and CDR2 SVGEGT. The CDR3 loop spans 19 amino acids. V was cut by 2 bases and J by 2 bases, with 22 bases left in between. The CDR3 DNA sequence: TGTGCCAGCAGTTACCGCCGGGGAAGGGGACTCAAAACCTACAATGAGCAGTTCTTC. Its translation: CASSYRRGRGLKTYNEQFF.

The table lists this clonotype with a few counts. Written as DNA, the CDR3 is TGTGCCAGCAGCGTCCGGGGAGGGGCGCAGGTAGCTTTCTTT. This codes for CASSVRGGAQVAFF. The chain has TRBV7-8 and TRBJ1-1, with a weak D call TRBD1 (5 bases). Germline CDR1 and CDR2: SGHVS and FQNEAQ. CDR3 length: 14 amino acids. Trimming left V 5 bases short and J 10 bases short, with 20 bases between. The full variable domain, in which reference TRBV7-8 and TRBJ1-1 provide the parts outside the CDR3, is GAGVSQSPRYKVAKRGQDVALRCDPISGHVSLFWYQQALGQGPEFLTYFQNEAQLDKSGLPSDRFFAERPEGSVSTLKIQRTQQEDSAVYLCASSVRGGAQVAFFGQGTRLTVV.

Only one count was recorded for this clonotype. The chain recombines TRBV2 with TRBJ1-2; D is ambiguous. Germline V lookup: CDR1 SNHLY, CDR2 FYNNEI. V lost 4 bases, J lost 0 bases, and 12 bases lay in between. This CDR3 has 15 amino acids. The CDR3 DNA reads TGTGCCAGCAGTGGACGGCAGCACCCTAACTATGGCTACACCTTC. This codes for CASSGRQHPNYGYTF.

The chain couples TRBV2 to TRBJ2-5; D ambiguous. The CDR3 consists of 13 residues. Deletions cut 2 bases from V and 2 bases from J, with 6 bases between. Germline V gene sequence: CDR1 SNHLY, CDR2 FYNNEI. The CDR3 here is CASSERVQETQYF. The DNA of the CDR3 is TGTGCCAGCAGTGAAAGGGTACAAGAGACCCAGTACTTC.

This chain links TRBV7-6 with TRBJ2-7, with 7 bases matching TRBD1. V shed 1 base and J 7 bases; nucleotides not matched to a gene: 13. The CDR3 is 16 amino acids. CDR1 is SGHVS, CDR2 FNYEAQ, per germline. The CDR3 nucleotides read TGTGCCAGCAGCTTAGAAGAGGGGGCGAGGGTGGGGGAGCAGTACTTC. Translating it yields CASSLEEGARVGEQYF.

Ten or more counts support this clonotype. CDR3 protein: CASSLRTANTGELFF. The DNA for the CDR3 is TGTGCCAGCAGCTTAAGGACAGCGAACACCGGGGAGCTGTTTTTT. This chain joins TRBV7-2 and TRBJ2-2, with a possible D match to TRBD1 (6 bases). Trimming shortened V by 2 bases and J by 0 bases, and 7 bases separated the two germline ends. Germline-derived CDR1 and CDR2 are SGHTA and FQGNSA. The CDR3 has 15 residues.

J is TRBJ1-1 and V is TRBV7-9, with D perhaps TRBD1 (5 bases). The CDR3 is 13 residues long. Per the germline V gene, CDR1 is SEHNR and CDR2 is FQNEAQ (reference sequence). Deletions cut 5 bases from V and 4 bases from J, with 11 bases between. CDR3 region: CASSGPGSTEAFF. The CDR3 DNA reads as TGTGCCAGCAGCGGTCCAGGGAGCACTGAAGCTTTCTTT.

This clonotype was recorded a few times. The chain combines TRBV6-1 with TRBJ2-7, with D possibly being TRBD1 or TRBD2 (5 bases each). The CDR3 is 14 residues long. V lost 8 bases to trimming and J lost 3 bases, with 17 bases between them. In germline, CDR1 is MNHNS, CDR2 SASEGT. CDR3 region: CASSRDGNNYEQYF. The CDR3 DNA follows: TGTGCCAGCTCCCGGGACGGGAACAACTACGAGCAGTACTTC.

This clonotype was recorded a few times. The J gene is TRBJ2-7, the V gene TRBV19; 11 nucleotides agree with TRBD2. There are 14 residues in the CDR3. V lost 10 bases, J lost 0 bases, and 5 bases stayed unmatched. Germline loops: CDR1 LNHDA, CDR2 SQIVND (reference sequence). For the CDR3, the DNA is TGTGCCACCTTAGCGGGAGGGAGCTCCTACGAGCAGTACTTC. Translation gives CATLAGGSSYEQYF.

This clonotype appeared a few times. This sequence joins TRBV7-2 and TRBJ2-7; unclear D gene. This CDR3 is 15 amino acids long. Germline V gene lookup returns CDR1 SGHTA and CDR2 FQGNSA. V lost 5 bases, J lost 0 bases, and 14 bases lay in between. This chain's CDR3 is CASSTGGVSSYEQYF. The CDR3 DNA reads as TGTGCCAGCAGCACGGGCGGCGTTAGCTCCTACGAGCAGTACTTC. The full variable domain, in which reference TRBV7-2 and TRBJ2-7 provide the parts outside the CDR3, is GAGVSQSPSNKVTEKGKDVELRCDPISGHTALYWYRQSLGQGLEFLIYFQGNSAPDKSGLPSDRFSAERTGGSVSTLTIQRTQQEDSAVYLCASSTGGVSSYEQYFGPGTRLTVT.

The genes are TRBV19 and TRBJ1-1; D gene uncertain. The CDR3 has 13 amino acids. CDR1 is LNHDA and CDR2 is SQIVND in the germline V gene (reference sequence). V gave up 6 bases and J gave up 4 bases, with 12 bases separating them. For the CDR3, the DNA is TGTGCCAGTAGATTTGGCCAGGTCACTGAAGCTTTCTTT. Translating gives CASRFGQVTEAFF. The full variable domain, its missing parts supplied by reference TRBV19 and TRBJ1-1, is DGGITQSPKYLFRKEGQNVTLSCEQNLNHDAMYWYRQDPGQGLRLIYYSQIVNDFQKGDIAEGYSVSREKKESFPLTVTSAQKNPTAFYLCASRFGQVTEAFFGQGTRLTVV.

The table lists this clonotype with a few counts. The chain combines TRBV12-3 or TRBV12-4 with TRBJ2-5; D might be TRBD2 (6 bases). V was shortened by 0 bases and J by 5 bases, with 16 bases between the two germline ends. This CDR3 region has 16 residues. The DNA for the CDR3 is TGTGCCAGCAGTTTAGCCTCCGGGAGTGGGGGGGAGACCCAGTACTTC. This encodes CASSLASGSGGETQYF.